The rows below give T cell receptor beta chains drawn from one sample of a study. One entry per CDR3 protein, called by TCRdb with MiXCR from the 5' RACE reads. The profile covers fewer than 65,000 distinct CDR3 sequences, with 20% appearing a single time and roughly 3.5% taken by the ten largest. The sample consisted of tumor-infiltrating Tregs sorted from the breast tumor. The receptors here all came from a female donor with breast cancer. The CDR3 runs from the conserved cysteine through the conserved F or W. D genes are given only for firm matches. Clone size is shown for a subset of rows, as once, few, many or a class of expanded clone.

DNA: TGTGCCAGCAGCCAAAGGAGGTCGGGAGAGACCCAGTACTTC
CDR3: CASSQRRSGETQYF
D: NA
J: TRBJ2-5
length: 14
size: NA
V: TRBV12-3/TRBV12-4

DNA: TGTGCCAGCAGCTTAGCCGTTAGCGGGAGGTCTAACACCGGGGAGCTGTTTTTT
CDR3: CASSLAVSGRSNTGELFF
D: TRBD2
J: TRBJ2-2
length: 18
size: NA
V: TRBV7-2

DNA: TGTGCCAGCAGCTTAGCGCCCCGGCAGAGCTCCTACAATGAGCAGTTCTTC
CDR3: CASSLAPRQSSYNEQFF
D: NA
J: TRBJ2-1
length: 17
size: NA
V: TRBV7-8

DNA: TGTGCCAGCATTCGGACTAGCGGGAGTTTGGGGGAGCAGTTCTTC
CDR3: CASIRTSGSLGEQFF
D: TRBD2
J: TRBJ2-1
length: 15
size: NA
V: TRBV6-1

DNA: TGTGCCAGCAGCCCCACCATTAAAGGGGGCAGTTCCTACAATGAGCAGTTCTTC
CDR3: CASSPTIKGGSSYNEQFF
D: TRBD1
J: TRBJ2-1
length: 18
size: NA
V: TRBV7-9

DNA: TGTGCCAGCAGTACAGACATGAGGGCGAACACTGAAGCTTTCTTT
CDR3: CASSTDMRANTEAFF
D: NA
J: TRBJ1-1
length: 15
size: many
V: TRBV6-5

DNA: TGTGCCAGCAGCCTCGCTCAAAGGCTAGCGGGAGGTATCCGGAGAGAGACCCAGTACTTC
CDR3: CASSLAQRLAGGIRRETQYF
D: TRBD2
J: TRBJ2-5
length: 20
size: NA
V: TRBV7-8

DNA: TGTGCCAGCAGTGTCACAGGGTATCAGCCCCAGCATTTT
CDR3: CASSVTGYQPQHF
D: NA
J: TRBJ1-5
length: 13
size: many
V: TRBV6-2/TRBV6-3

DNA: TGTGCCAGCCTCCCCCTTCGGGGCGGGGTTTACAATGAGCAGTTCTTC
CDR3: CASLPLRGGVYNEQFF
D: NA
J: TRBJ2-1
length: 16
size: NA
V: TRBV27

DNA: TGTGCCAGCAGCTCCTCCCAGGGTAACACTGAAGCTTTCTTT
CDR3: CASSSSQGNTEAFF
D: NA
J: TRBJ1-1
length: 14
size: few
V: TRBV13

DNA: TGCGCCAGCAGCCTTCAGGTCGGGGAGCTGTTTTTT
CDR3: CASSLQVGELFF
D: NA
J: TRBJ2-2
length: 12
size: NA
V: TRBV5-1

DNA: TGCGCCAGCAGCTTGGATTTGGGGGACTATGGCTACACCTTC
CDR3: CASSLDLGDYGYTF
D: NA
J: TRBJ1-2
length: 14
size: NA
V: TRBV5-1

DNA: TGTGCCAGCAGTTCCCCGAGAGGGCGCCTAACCTACGAGCAGTACTTC
CDR3: CASSSPRGRLTYEQYF
D: NA
J: TRBJ2-7
length: 16
size: few
V: TRBV28

DNA: TGTGCCAGCTCACCGACAGGGGCGTTCGAGACCCAGTACTTC
CDR3: CASSPTGAFETQYF
D: TRBD1
J: TRBJ2-5
length: 14
size: few
V: TRBV18

DNA: TGTGCCAGCAGTTTCCGGGACAGGGGCGAGCAGTACTTC
CDR3: CASSFRDRGEQYF
D: TRBD1
J: TRBJ2-7
length: 13
size: NA
V: TRBV10-1

DNA: TGTGCCAGCAGCGACAGGGGGCTTTCACCCCTCCACTTT
CDR3: CASSDRGLSPLHF
D: TRBD1
J: TRBJ1-6
length: 13
size: few
V: TRBV7-2

DNA: TGTGCCAGCAGCGCCAGACAGGCGGGTCGCACAGATACGCAGTATTTT
CDR3: CASSARQAGRTDTQYF
D: NA
J: TRBJ2-3
length: 16
size: NA
V: TRBV7-2

DNA: TGCAGTGCTAGAGGGCCCGAGGACGATTACGCTGAAGCTTTCTTT
CDR3: CSARGPEDDYAEAFF
D: NA
J: TRBJ1-1
length: 15
size: few
V: TRBV20-1

DNA: TGTGCCAGCAGCCCGAGGGACATAGGCTATGGCTACACCTTC
CDR3: CASSPRDIGYGYTF
D: NA
J: TRBJ1-2
length: 14
size: few
V: TRBV7-2

DNA: TGCGCCAGCAGCCCCCGGACAGTTACCTACGAGCAGTACTTC
CDR3: CASSPRTVTYEQYF
D: NA
J: TRBJ2-7
length: 14
size: many
V: TRBV5-1

DNA: TGTGCCAGCAGCCGGGACAGTACGATCCAGTACTTC
CDR3: CASSRDSTIQYF
D: TRBD1
J: TRBJ2-5
length: 12
size: few
V: TRBV7-2

DNA: TGCGCCAGCAGCCAGGATATGGGGGGAGTCGGGTACGAGCAGTACTTC
CDR3: CASSQDMGGVGYEQYF
D: NA
J: TRBJ2-7
length: 16
size: NA
V: TRBV4-3

DNA: TGCGCCAGCAGCTTTGCGACTACAGGCGCTGAAGCTTTCTTT
CDR3: CASSFATTGAEAFF
D: NA
J: TRBJ1-1
length: 14
size: NA
V: TRBV5-1

DNA: TGCAGTGCTACGCTTCCTACTCGTCGGACAGATACGCAGTATTTT
CDR3: CSATLPTRRTDTQYF
D: NA
J: TRBJ2-3
length: 15
size: many
V: TRBV20-1

DNA: TGTGCCAGTAGAAACGGACGGTTGAACACCGGGGAGCTGTTTTTT
CDR3: CASRNGRLNTGELFF
D: NA
J: TRBJ2-2
length: 15
size: few
V: TRBV7-2

DNA: TGTGCCAGCAGCCAAGAGTTTGGGACTGAAGCTTTCTTT
CDR3: CASSQEFGTEAFF
D: NA
J: TRBJ1-1
length: 13
size: few
V: TRBV4-2

DNA: TGTGCCAGCAGAGGACAGGGGATTAACTATGGCTACACCTTC
CDR3: CASRGQGINYGYTF
D: TRBD1
J: TRBJ1-2
length: 14
size: many
V: TRBV6-6

DNA: TGTGCCACCAGTGATGAGAGCGGCACAGATACGCAGTATTTT
CDR3: CATSDESGTDTQYF
D: NA
J: TRBJ2-3
length: 14
size: few
V: TRBV24-1

DNA: TGTGCCAGCAGCGCCGGAACAGGAGCCACTGAAGCTTTCTTT
CDR3: CASSAGTGATEAFF
D: NA
J: TRBJ1-1
length: 14
size: NA
V: TRBV7-8

DNA: TGTGCCAGCAGAACTACAGGGGGCACTGAAGCTTTCTTT
CDR3: CASRTTGGTEAFF
D: TRBD1
J: TRBJ1-1
length: 13
size: NA
V: TRBV6-2/TRBV6-3

DNA: TGTGCCAGCACCCCCTCGGGGGCAGGGGAGACCCAGTACTTC
CDR3: CASTPSGAGETQYF
D: NA
J: TRBJ2-5
length: 14
size: few
V: TRBV7-9

DNA: TGTGCCAGCAGTGAACAGAGGACAGGGGATCAGCCCCAGCATTTT
CDR3: CASSEQRTGDQPQHF
D: TRBD1
J: TRBJ1-5
length: 15
size: many
V: TRBV25-1

DNA: TGTGCCAGCAGCGCCTGGCGGGAGGGCCATGAGCAGTTCTTC
CDR3: CASSAWREGHEQFF
D: TRBD2
J: TRBJ2-1
length: 14
size: few
V: TRBV7-9

DNA: TGTGCCAGCAGCTTAATTGGGAGGGGCGGCTACACCTTC
CDR3: CASSLIGRGGYTF
D: NA
J: TRBJ1-2
length: 13
size: NA
V: TRBV7-9

DNA: TGCAGTGCTAGACACAGGGCCGGGGAGCTGTTTTTT
CDR3: CSARHRAGELFF
D: NA
J: TRBJ2-2
length: 12
size: many
V: TRBV20-1

DNA: TGTGCCAGCGCTGACTTTCAAGAGACCCAGTACTTC
CDR3: CASADFQETQYF
D: NA
J: TRBJ2-5
length: 12
size: NA
V: TRBV7-9

DNA: TGTGCTAGCAGCTTAGACCATGTCCAAGAGACCCAGTACTTC
CDR3: CASSLDHVQETQYF
D: NA
J: TRBJ2-5
length: 14
size: few
V: TRBV7-7

DNA: TGCAGCGTCGCAGGACAGGATTCCACAGATACGCAGTATTTT
CDR3: CSVAGQDSTDTQYF
D: TRBD1
J: TRBJ2-3
length: 14
size: many
V: TRBV29-1

DNA: TGTGCCAGTAGTAGGCGTACCGGGACAGGGCGCGGCCAGCCCCAGCATTTT
CDR3: CASSRRTGTGRGQPQHF
D: TRBD1
J: TRBJ1-5
length: 17
size: few
V: TRBV19

DNA: TGCGGCAGCAGCCAAGTCAACCAGGGACACCGTGAAGCTTTCTTT
CDR3: CGSSQVNQGHREAFF
D: NA
J: TRBJ1-1
length: 15
size: NA
V: TRBV4-3

DNA: TGTGCCAGCAGCTTAGATCGGGCGGGAGGGTTCAATGAGCAGTTCTTC
CDR3: CASSLDRAGGFNEQFF
D: TRBD2
J: TRBJ2-1
length: 16
size: NA
V: TRBV11-2

DNA: TGTGCCAGCAGCGAGGGGGCCGGGGCTGAAGCTTTCTTT
CDR3: CASSEGAGAEAFF
D: TRBD1
J: TRBJ1-1
length: 13
size: few
V: TRBV7-3

DNA: TGTGCCAGCAGTGAAGGGGACAGCTACCAAGAGACCCAGTACTTC
CDR3: CASSEGDSYQETQYF
D: TRBD1
J: TRBJ2-5
length: 15
size: NA
V: TRBV6-1

DNA: TGCAACGTTGTTGGGAGGGCGATAGGAGCTTTCTTT
CDR3: CNVVGRAIGAFF
D: NA
J: TRBJ1-1
length: 12
size: NA
V: TRBV29-1

DNA: TGTCAGCGGGAGTCGGAAAACATTCAGTACTTC
CDR3: CQRESENIQYF
D: TRBD2
J: TRBJ2-4
length: 11
size: NA
V: TRBV20-1